These 17 T cell receptor beta chains share one sample of origin, sequenced in a study of cytomegalovirus exposure and HLA in healthy donors. The assay was immunoSEQ multiplex PCR, and TCRdb's table has in-frame clones only and misses some. There are about 100,000 clones in the sample; approximately 85% occur only once, and over 2.5% lies in the top ten. The specimen sequenced was PBMCs. Receptors were obtained from a young woman in good health and CMV-seronegative.

V usage is TRBV5-1 and J usage is TRBJ2-5; D might be TRBD2 (6 bases). V was trimmed by 4 bases and J by 3 bases, leaving 16 bases between them. CDR3 length: 15 amino acids. Germline CDR1 is SGHRS and CDR2 is YFSETQ. CDR3 sequence: CASSGGRNLEETQYF. For the CDR3, the DNA is TGCGCCAGCAGCGGGGGGAGGAATCTAGAAGAGACCCAGTACTTC.

The chain is built from TRBV30 and TRBJ1-4, with unresolved D. This CDR3 contains 12 residues. Germline V gene lookup returns CDR1 GTSNPN and CDR2 SVGIG (reference sequence). Trimming stripped 0 bases from V and 7 bases from J, with 6 bases between. CDR3 DNA sequence: TGTGCCTGGAGTGTCCAGTTTGAAAAACTGTTTTTT. Translation gives CAWSVQFEKLFF.

The chain is built from TRBV27 and TRBJ2-1, with TRBD1 as a possible D gene (6 bases). Trimming left V 5 bases short and J 3 bases short, with 14 bases between. Per germline, CDR1 MNHEY and CDR2 SMNVEV (reference sequence). CDR3 size: 15 residues. Here the CDR3 reads CASSTLRGHYNEQFF. CDR3 nucleotides: TGTGCCAGCAGTACTCTTAGGGGACACTACAATGAGCAGTTCTTC.

This clone was seen just once. The chain has TRBV27 and TRBJ1-1; perhaps TRBD1 as D (6 bases). Germline V gives CDR1 MNHEY, CDR2 SMNVEV (reference sequence). V dropped 5 bases and J dropped 3 bases, with 13 bases sitting between them. This CDR3 comprises 14 residues. DNA for the CDR3: TGTGCCAGCAGTCCCGCAGGGGAGTACACTGAAGCTTTCTTT. Translating gives CASSPAGEYTEAFF.

This clone has only a few counts. DNA for the CDR3: TGTGCCAGCAGTGACTGGCGGTACTACGAGCAGTACTTC. Protein sequence: CASSDWRYYEQYF. The chain has TRBV2 and TRBJ2-7; D remains ambiguous. The CDR3 sequence is 13 residues long. Trimming pared 3 bases from V and 3 bases from J, leaving 9 bases between. Germline CDR1 is SNHLY and CDR2 is FYNNEI. Drawing the rest from reference TRBV2 and TRBJ2-7, the complete variable domain is EPEVTQTPSHQVTQMGQEVILRCVPISNHLYFYWYRQILGQKVEFLVSFYNNEISEKSEIFDDQFSVERPDGSNFTLKIRSTKLEDSAMYFCASSDWRYYEQYFGPGTRLTVT.

The CDR3 DNA reads as TGCGCCAGCAGCCAGGGGCCCGAAGATACGCAGTATTTT. Translated, it gives CASSQGPEDTQYF. The genes are TRBV5-1 and TRBJ2-3, with D perhaps matching TRBD1 (6 bases). The CDR3 runs to 13 residues. Deletions cut 4 bases from V and 5 bases from J, with 11 bases between. From germline, CDR1 is SGHRS and CDR2 YFSETQ.

The chain combines TRBV11-2 with TRBJ1-1; 8 bases match TRBD1. The CDR3 extends over 14 amino acids. V dropped 5 bases and J dropped 5; count of bases not matched to a gene: 7. The germline CDR1 and CDR2 sequences are SGHAT and FQNNGV. The CDR3 loop reads CASSVTGGKTEAFF. For the CDR3, the DNA is TGTGCCAGCAGCGTTACAGGGGGAAAGACTGAAGCTTTCTTT.

The V and J genes are TRBV27 and TRBJ2-1, with 10 bases matching TRBD2. This CDR3 comprises 15 residues. The germline CDR1 and CDR2 sequences are MNHEY and SMNVEV (reference sequence). The V and J ends lost 5 bases and 4 bases, in that order; junction bases with no gene match: 5. The CDR3 nucleotides read TGTGCCAGCAGTGCTAGCGGGGGACCATACAATGAGCAGTTCTTC. This encodes CASSASGGPYNEQFF.

The genes are TRBV7-9 and TRBJ2-1; D is unclear. This CDR3 is 12 amino acids long. In germline, CDR1 is SEHNR, CDR2 FQNEAQ (reference sequence). V was pared by 5 bases and J by 9 bases, with 11 bases between. CDR3 bases: TGTGCCAGCAGCCCCACGGTAGCTGAGCAGTTCTTC. Encoded protein: CASSPTVAEQFF.

In nucleotides, the CDR3 is TGTGCCTGGAGCCCGGGACAGGGGTACGAGCAGTACTTC. Protein: CAWSPGQGYEQYF. This chain connects TRBV30 to TRBJ2-7, with 10 positions matching TRBD1. CDR1 and CDR2 (germline): GTSNPN, SVGIG (reference sequence). CDR3 size: 13 residues. The J segment lost 4 bases and the V segment lost 3 bases, leaving 3 bases of the junction unmatched.

This clone was picked up many times. This chain joins TRBV6-6 and TRBJ1-1; D unclear. Germline assignment: CDR1 MNHNY and CDR2 SVGAGI (reference sequence). The CDR3 runs 12 residues. The V gene lost 4 bases and the J gene lost 6 bases, with 9 bases spanning the gap. CDR3: CASSSGLPEAFF. The CDR3 DNA sequence: TGTGCCAGCAGTTCAGGCCTTCCTGAAGCTTTCTTT.

This rearrangement joins TRBV7-9 to TRBJ2-5; D unclear. V was trimmed by 5 bases and J by 1 base, leaving 5 bases between them. This CDR3 contains 12 residues. Germline CDR1 is SEHNR and CDR2 is FQNEAQ (reference sequence). The CDR3 bases are TGTGCCAGCAGCCGTATCCAAGAGACCCAGTACTTC. Its protein product is CASSRIQETQYF.

The chain employs TRBV2 and TRBJ1-1; D gene uncertain. V was trimmed by 6 bases and J by 0 bases, leaving 5 bases between them. Germline assignment: CDR1 SNHLY and CDR2 FYNNEI. The CDR3 runs to 12 residues. The CDR3 spells CASRRVNTEAFF. DNA of the CDR3: TGTGCCAGCAGAAGAGTGAACACTGAAGCTTTCTTT. The full variable domain, with the rest looked up from reference TRBV2 and TRBJ1-1, is EPEVTQTPSHQVTQMGQEVILRCVPISNHLYFYWYRQILGQKVEFLVSFYNNEISEKSEIFDDQFSVERPDGSNFTLKIRSTKLEDSAMYFCASRRVNTEAFFGQGTRLTVV.

The rearrangement joins TRBV7-3 to TRBJ2-1; D is perhaps TRBD2 (6 bases). V dropped 5 bases and J dropped 6 bases, with 23 bases sitting between them. The V gene's germline CDR1 is SGHTA and CDR2 FQGTGA. This CDR3 has 17 amino acids. Written as DNA, the CDR3 is TGTGCCAGCAGCCCCTCCGGGGCGGGATTAATTGGCAATGAGCAGTTCTTC. Protein product: CASSPSGAGLIGNEQFF.

V is TRBV6-4 and J is TRBJ2-1; D might be TRBD1 (6 bases). V was pared by 9 bases and J by 2 bases, with 14 bases between. In germline, CDR1 is MRHNA, CDR2 SNTAGT. This CDR3 spans 14 amino acids. Here the CDR3 DNA reads TGTGCCAGACGAGGACAGAAAGCCTACAATGAGCAGTTCTTC. Translated, it gives CARRGQKAYNEQFF.

The chain carries TRBV25-1 and TRBJ2-7, with D possibly matching TRBD1 (5 bases). There are 13 residues in the CDR3. Trimming took 4 bases from V and 4 from J, leaving 11 bases between them. The germline CDR1 and CDR2 sequences are MGHDK and SYGVNS. CDR3 in amino acids: CASSVGVVYEQYF. As DNA, the CDR3 is TGTGCCAGCAGTGTAGGGGTCGTATACGAGCAGTACTTC.

The rearrangement joins TRBV28 to TRBJ2-3; 11 bases fit TRBD2. V shed 2 bases, J shed 4 bases, and the junction held 5 bases outside the gene matches. The CDR3 has 16 amino acids. Per the germline V gene, CDR1 is MDHEN and CDR2 is SYDVKM. The chain's CDR3 is CASSLVLAGGSDTQYF. The CDR3 DNA reads TGTGCCAGCAGTTTAGTTTTAGCGGGGGGGTCAGATACGCAGTATTTT.